This is a list of T cell receptor beta chains from one sample in a study of blood T cell repertoires in COVID-19. Clones were sequenced by immunoSEQ multiplex PCR, and TCRdb holds only the in-frame ones, with some missing. In the table there are 300,000 to 350,000 clones, 85% to 90% of which are singletons. The sample comprised peripheral blood. The receptors were sampled from a woman aged 50 to 60 with COVID-19, enrolled during active disease. Each CDR3 is given with its conserved first and last residue. The order of the fields is D gene, clone size, V gene, J gene, CDR3 protein, CDR3 DNA. The D gene is left open where the match is weak. Only some rows state a clone size, as once, few, many or a class for expanded clones.

>NA|once|TRBV13|TRBJ1-1
CASRTAARATEAFF
TGTGCCAGCCGCACCGCGGCGCGTGCCACTGAAGCTTTCTTT
>NA|NA|TRBV6-2/TRBV6-3|TRBJ2-3
CASSYLDSTDTQYF
TGTGCCAGCAGTTACCTAGACAGCACAGATACGCAGTATTTT
>NA|NA|TRBV2|TRBJ1-6
CASTPKEGGSSPLHF
TGTGCCAGCACCCCCAAGGAAGGGGGTAGTTCACCCCTCCACTTT
>TRBD2|NA|TRBV4-3|TRBJ2-3
CASSQGTSGNTDTQYF
TGCGCCAGCAGCCAAGGGACTAGCGGAAACACAGATACGCAGTATTTT
>NA|few|TRBV12-5|TRBJ1-1
CASGLAEGLKAFF
TGTGCTAGTGGTTTGGCGGAGGGGTTGAAAGCTTTCTTT
>NA|NA|TRBV6-2/TRBV6-3|TRBJ1-5
CASSTGISSGQPQHF
TGTGCCAGCAGCACCGGGATTTCGTCGGGGCAGCCCCAGCATTTT
>TRBD1|once|TRBV5-1|TRBJ1-5
CASSLTGIGNQPQHF
TGCGCCAGCAGCCTGACAGGGATTGGCAATCAGCCCCAGCATTTT
>NA|NA|TRBV19|TRBJ1-3
CATAFAGRLRGTIYF
TGTGCCACAGCCTTCGCCGGGAGGCTCCGAGGCACCATATATTTT
>NA|NA|TRBV20-1|TRBJ1-4
CSASVGGIIEKLFF
TGCAGTGCTAGTGTTGGGGGGATTATAGAAAAACTGTTTTTT
>TRBD2|NA|TRBV3-1/TRBV3-2|TRBJ2-2
CASSHGLAANTGELFF
TGTGCCAGCAGCCACGGACTAGCGGCGAACACCGGGGAGCTGTTTTTT
>NA|NA|TRBV25-1|TRBJ1-1
CASSEFGTEAFF
TGTGCCAGCAGTGAATTCGGGACTGAAGCTTTCTTT